This T cell receptor (gamma chain) was sequenced in a study of gamma delta lymphoproliferative disorders and STAT genes (dated by TCRdb to the late 2010s). In the study overall: Of the 9 Tgammadelta LGLL patients who were sequenced, symptomatic disease was observed in 4 and an indolent course was observed in 5. Gamma-chain libraries were prepared from at least 50 ng of genomic DNA using the LymphoTrack Dx TCRG Assay. Within a larger immunophenotypic and STAT-mutation study, TCR gamma and delta CDR3 repertoires were profiled by deep sequencing in Tgammadelta lymphoproliferative disease patients and healthy controls. The TCR-sequenced pilot group comprised under 10 Tgammadelta large granular lymphocyte leukemia patients and a couple of hepatosplenic T-cell lymphoma patients. A couple of gamma-chain samples and all delta-chain samples were sequenced twice to confirm results. Delta-chain libraries followed the EuroClonality-NGS working group standard operating procedure, because no corresponding Invivoscribe delta assay was available. Points the paper makes about the study in general: T cells in controls likely covered a range of maturation stages, whereas leukemic cells were skewed toward terminal effectors, which could potentially limit comparisons between patients and controls. In whole-repertoire clustering, patient gamma repertoires grouped separately from healthy controls, whereas delta repertoires showed no separation between groups. The authors noted that NGS specificity may be reduced at low frequencies, so the public or private nature of leukemic clones needs confirmation. Nearly all major patient gamma and delta clonotypes were public, shared with at least one healthy donor; only two gamma clonotypes were private to disease.

A remark on this clone: Its antigen remains unidentified. Per-nucleotide qualities are absent, and no much larger clonotype sits a single base away.

Genomic DNA from peripheral blood mononuclear cells isolated from patients and controls was used for TCR sequencing. Of the sequenced patients, about 5 were male and about 6 were female, and the group's median age was approximately 60 years. Patients were enrolled at one hematology unit in Padova, Italy, and were reclassified as T-LGLL or HSTCL using the 2017 WHO criteria. Every patient sample was obtained either before therapy or while the patient was off therapy. Both library preparation methods relied on multiplex PCR with primers aimed at conserved V and J regions of the TCR genes. Amplicons were purified, pooled and sequenced on an Illumina MiSeq platform. In the authors' own workflow: V(D)J alignment, clonotype assembly and translation were handled by MiXCR, while functionality assessment and CDR3 repertoire analyses were done with VDJtools. The IMGT definition of CDR3 was applied, and only productive sequences using functional genes were analyzed, with ORF genes and pseudogenes left out. A custom Python script was used to search all patients and controls for identical amino acid CDR3s of major clonotypes (frequency >=5%). A one-sided non-parametric Wilcoxon test was used to compare clonotype frequencies between patients and controls. Public reads were reanalyzed in TCRdb with CATT, and rows carrying the same DNA were merged afterwards. TCRdb's processing, not the authors' own work, is the source of the V and J calls. Counted in this sample were some 2,100 gamma-chain clones; about 9.1% of them appeared once. About 60% of the sample goes to the ten largest clones.

The receptor was derived from a human donor with gamma-delta T-cell large granular lymphocyte leukemia. Sequencing was carried out using blood.

The CDR3 sequence is CATWDRHGYYKKLF. The nucleotide sequence is TGTGCCACCTGGGATAGGCATGGCTATTATAAGAAACTCTTT. The V gene is TRGV8 and the J gene is TRGJ1 or TRGJ2. Here the J gene came from matching the DNA to germline, since TCRdb omits it. The CDR3 contains 14 residues, cysteine and phenylalanine counted. CDR3 DNA is the only sequence kept; it has 42 bases, read in frame from the first base. CDR1 and CDR2 were assigned from the germline V gene as VENAVY and YDSYNSRV. At the junction V is shortened by 0 bases and J by 4 bases; bases outside the gene matches: 6.